This T cell receptor beta chain was profiled in a study of Ad26.COV2.S vaccination and SARS-CoV-2 variants. The CDR3 runs 14 residues. Per germline, CDR1 SNHLY and CDR2 FYNNEI. V was clipped by 8 bases and J by 8 bases, with 18 bases between them. Method: immunoSEQ multiplex PCR; TCRdb's copy keeps in-frame clones and lacks some. Of about 400,000 clones listed, about four fifths were seen once; the top ten hold nearly 7.5%. Treatment noted: roughly 20 received Ad26.COV2.S at low or high dose, single or two shots; five or six received placebo; per-sample allocation not given. It was on day 63 after the first vaccine or placebo injection that samples were taken. The study used a vaccine consisting of an Ad26 vector that expressed Wuhan-strain SARS-CoV-2 spike. A few counts support this clone.

This sequence joins TRBV2 and TRBJ1-4; TRBD1 might be the D (5 bases). The starting material was peripheral blood, obtained in a trial of Ad26.COV2.S vaccine versus placebo. The receptor's source is a person aged 18-65 years who received the Ad26.COV2.S COVID-19 vaccine or a placebo. CDR3 loop: CASSLGVGEEKLFF. The CDR3 DNA follows: TGTGCCAGCTCTCTCGGGGTGGGGGAAGAAAAACTGTTTTTT.